This note documents a single TCR beta chain sequence. The sample is drawn from a study of blood T cell repertoires in COVID-19. For the study at large: Sites in the United States, Italy and Spain provided acute and convalescent COVID-19 samples.

Trimming cost V 4 bases and J 4 bases; bases outside gene matches: 6. CDR1 and CDR2 from the germline V gene are LGHDT and YNNKEL (reference sequence). The CDR3 has 15 residues. In the study's own analysis: The assay estimated nucleated cells by amplifying reference gene primers. Method: immunoSEQ multiplex PCR; TCRdb's copy keeps in-frame clones and lacks some. The DNA gave D and trimming, while V, J and clone size come from that table. This table has some 120,000 clones, roughly 80% appearing once. Sequencing was performed on peripheral blood. The TCR originated in a human donor in a cohort sampled during active COVID-19. V gene TRBV3-1 (or the pseudogene TRBV3-2) combines with J gene TRBJ2-2; 7 nucleotides align to TRBD1. Here the CDR3 DNA reads TGTGCCAGCAGCCCCATTCAGGGGGTCACCGGGGAGCTGTTTTTT. This sequence encodes CASSPIQGVTGELFF.